The clone carrying this T cell receptor beta chain was detected many times. The antigen is undetermined. The data were taken from a study of CD8 T cells in ankylosing spondylitis. Study outcomes and limitations: The clones that were linked to disease were reported to be significantly enriched in matched synovial fluid samples from ankylosing spondylitis patients. Disease-linked clones were CD8+ and relatively rare in peripheral blood. Characteristic of ankylosing spondylitis blood, it appeared, was a TCR beta motif comprising about eight highly homologous variants.

V lost 3 bases and J lost 8, with 13 bases in between. The CDR3 runs to 13 residues. Germline V lookup: CDR1 DFQATT, CDR2 SNEGSKA (reference sequence). Each CDR3 protein gets one entry after TCRdb re-called the 5' RACE reads with MiXCR. The table shows around 230,000 distinct CDR3 sequences, with under 8.5% occurring only once. This chain uses TRBV20-1 with TRBJ1-4; unclear D gene. Sequencing was carried out using blood, either unsorted or a sorted T cell fraction (not recorded which). The TCR originated in a female donor with ankylosing spondylitis or in good health (not recorded which). CDR3 protein: CSASGWSKEKLFF. The CDR3 DNA follows: TGCAGTGCTAGCGGGTGGTCGAAAGAAAAACTGTTTTTT.